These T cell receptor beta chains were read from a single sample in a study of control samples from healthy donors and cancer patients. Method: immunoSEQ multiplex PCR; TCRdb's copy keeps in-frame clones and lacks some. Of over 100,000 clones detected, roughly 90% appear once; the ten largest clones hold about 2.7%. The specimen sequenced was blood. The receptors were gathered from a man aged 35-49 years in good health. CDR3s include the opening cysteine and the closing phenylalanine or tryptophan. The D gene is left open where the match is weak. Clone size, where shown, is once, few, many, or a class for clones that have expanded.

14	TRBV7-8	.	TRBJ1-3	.	TGTGCCAGCAGCCGACAGAGCTCTGGAAACACCATATATTTT	CASSRQSSGNTIYF
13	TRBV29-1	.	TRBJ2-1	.	TGCAGCGTTGATGGATGGGGGCCGGGGGAGCAGTTCTTC	CSVDGWGPGEQFF
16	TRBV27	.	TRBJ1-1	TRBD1	TGTGCCAGCAGACAGATTTATGGGACAGGGAACACTGAAGCTTTCTTT	CASRQIYGTGNTEAFF
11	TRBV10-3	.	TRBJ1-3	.	TGTGCCATCAGTGGGGGAAACACCATATATTTT	CAISGGNTIYF
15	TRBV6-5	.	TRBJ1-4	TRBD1	TGTGCCAGCAGTCCATCGACAGGGGCGGGTGAAAAACTGTTTTTT	CASSPSTGAGEKLFF
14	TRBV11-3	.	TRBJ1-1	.	TGTGCCAGCAGCTTAGCCGGGGGGGACACTGAAGCTTTCTTT	CASSLAGGDTEAFF
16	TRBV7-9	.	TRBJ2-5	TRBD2	TGTGCCAGCAGCCCCACCCCTAGCGGGGGTCAAGAGACCCAGTACTTC	CASSPTPSGGQETQYF
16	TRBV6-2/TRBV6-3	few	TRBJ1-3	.	TGTGCCAGCAGTTACCCCGTTGGGGGTTGGAGAAACACCATATATTTT	CASSYPVGGWRNTIYF
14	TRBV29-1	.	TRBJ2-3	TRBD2	TGCAGCGTTGCCCGGGACTATAACACAGATACGCAGTATTTT	CSVARDYNTDTQYF
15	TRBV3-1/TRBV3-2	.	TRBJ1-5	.	TGTGCCAGCAGCCAAGGCAGGAACCCCAATCAGCCCCAGCATTTT	CASSQGRNPNQPQHF
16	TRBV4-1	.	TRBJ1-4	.	TGCGCCAGCAGCCAAGAAATAGCGAGGGCTAATGAAAAACTGTTTTTT	CASSQEIARANEKLFF
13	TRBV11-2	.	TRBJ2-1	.	TGTGCCAGCAGCTTAGATTCAGTTAATGAGCAGTTCTTC	CASSLDSVNEQFF
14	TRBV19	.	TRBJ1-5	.	TGTGCCAGTACCTCCGGTGACAGAATTCAGCCCCAGCATTTT	CASTSGDRIQPQHF
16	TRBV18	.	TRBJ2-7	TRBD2	TGTGCCAGCTCACCGACTAGCGGGGGGGCGGGGAATCGGCAGTACTTC	CASSPTSGGAGNRQYF
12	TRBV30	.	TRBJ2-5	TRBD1	TGTGCCTTTACAGGGGGCGGAGAGACCCAGTACTTC	CAFTGGGETQYF
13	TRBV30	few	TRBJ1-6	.	TGTGCCTGGAGTGAACAGCATAATTCACCCCTCCACTTT	CAWSEQHNSPLHF
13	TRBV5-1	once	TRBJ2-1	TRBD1	TGCGCCAGCGCCGGGACAGTCCACAATGAGCAGTTCTTC	CASAGTVHNEQFF
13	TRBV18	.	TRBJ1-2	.	TGTGCCAGCTCACCTCGGCAGGGCTATGGCTACACCTTC	CASSPRQGYGYTF
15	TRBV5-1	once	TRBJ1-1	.	TGCGCCAGCAGCTCGGACGGATGGGTGAACACTGAAGCTTTCTTT	CASSSDGWVNTEAFF
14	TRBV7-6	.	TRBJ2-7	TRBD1	TGTGCCAGCAGCTCCGGACAGGGGGATTACGAGCAGTACTTC	CASSSGQGDYEQYF
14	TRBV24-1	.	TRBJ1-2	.	TGTGCCACCAGTGAGGGAGGGGCTAACTATGGCTACACCTTC	CATSEGGANYGYTF
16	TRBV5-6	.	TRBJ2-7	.	TGTGCCAGCAGCTTTCGTATGGCGGACAGAAGTTACGAGCAGTACTTC	CASSFRMADRSYEQYF
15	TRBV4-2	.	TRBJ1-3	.	TGTGCCAGCAGCCTAACGCTTGAGACTGGAAACACCATATATTTT	CASSLTLETGNTIYF
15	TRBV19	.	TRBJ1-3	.	TGTGCCAGTAGTATAAGAGGGCAGGACGGAAACACCATATATTTT	CASSIRGQDGNTIYF
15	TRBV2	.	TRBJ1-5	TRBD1	TGTGCCAGCAGTGGACAGGGTATAAGCAATCAGCCCCAGCATTTT	CASSGQGISNQPQHF
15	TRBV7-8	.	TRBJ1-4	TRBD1	TGTGCCAGCAGCTCGACCGGGACAGGGGACCAAAAACTGTTTTTT	CASSSTGTGDQKLFF
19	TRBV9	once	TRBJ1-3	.	TGTGCCAGCAGCGTAGCAGGGTCGGGCGGGAGCTCCTCTGGAAACACCATATATTTT	CASSVAGSGGSSSGNTIYF
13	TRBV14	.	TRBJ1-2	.	TGTGCCAGCAGCCAAGAGGAAAGCTATGGCTACACCTTC	CASSQEESYGYTF
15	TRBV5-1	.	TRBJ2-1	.	TGCGCCAGCAGCTTGGATGCTCTCAAATACAATGAGCAGTTCTTC	CASSLDALKYNEQFF
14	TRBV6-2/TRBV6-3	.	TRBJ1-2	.	TGTGCCAGCAGTTCCCAATGGTCTGTCTATGGCTACACCTTC	CASSSQWSVYGYTF
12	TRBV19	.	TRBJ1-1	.	TGTGCCAGTAGTATAGGGCGGACTGAAGCTTTCTTT	CASSIGRTEAFF